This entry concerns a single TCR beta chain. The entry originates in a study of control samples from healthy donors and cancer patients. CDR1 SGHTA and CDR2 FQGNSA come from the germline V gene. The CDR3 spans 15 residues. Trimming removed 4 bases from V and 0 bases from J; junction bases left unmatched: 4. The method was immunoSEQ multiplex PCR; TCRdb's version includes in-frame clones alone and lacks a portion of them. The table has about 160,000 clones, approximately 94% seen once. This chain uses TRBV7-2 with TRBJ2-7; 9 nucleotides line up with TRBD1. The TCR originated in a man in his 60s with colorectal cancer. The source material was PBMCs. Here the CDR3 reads CASSWDRVGSYEQYF. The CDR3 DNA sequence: TGTGCCAGCAGCTGGGACAGGGTGGGCTCCTACGAGCAGTACTTC.